This T cell receptor beta chain was sequenced for a study of T cell repertoires in cytomegalovirus infection (dated by TCRdb to about 2019). In terms of the full investigation: Peptide stimulations targeted recently identified HLA-C-restricted CMV epitopes, whose presentation resists viral immunomodulation, together with well-studied HLA-B-restricted epitopes. Donor HLA type was relevant to the analysis, as public TCR beta signatures indicated carriage of CMV infection together with the matching HLA type. The investigation overall reported the following: The ex vivo response was dominated by HLA-C-restricted CMV-specific TCR beta clonotypes, which also provided the single most frequent clonotype in two of eight donors. In both this cohort and an independent cohort of 352 donors, the cumulative frequency of public TCR beta family members distinguished carriers of CMV infection plus the relevant HLA type.

On this clonotype: It lacks a known antigen. Base qualities are not at hand, and no much larger clone is one base apart.

V loses 7 bases at its end and J loses 5 bases; junction bases beyond the gene matches: 6. The CDR3 runs 15 residues from the cysteine to the phenylalanine. Only the CDR3 DNA stays, 45 bases, in frame from base 1. Sequenced on an Illumina HiSeq 1500. The public reads were reprocessed in TCRdb via fastp at Q25 and MiXCR, keeping in-frame beta chains. Records with the same CDR3 protein are collapsed into one entry carrying the most frequent genes and DNA. A total of nearly 700,000 distinct CDR3 sequences appear in this sample, around 30% of them only once. The ten biggest clones cover about 18% of the sample. Sample treatment or condition, as interpreted from the label and publication: in vitro stimulation with specific CMV peptide epitopes to enrich CMV-specific T cells.

The receptor was isolated from a human donor in good health (CMV status not recorded). Some clones in this sample may be carry-over from other donors' samples. The rearranged segments are TRBV12-3 or TRBV12-4 and TRBJ2-6, and 9 bases in between align with TRBD1. The specimen comprised cultured PBMCs, sampled from culture after CMV antigen stimulation. At the DNA level, the sequence is TGTGCCAGCACCACTGGACAGGGGAGGGCCAACGTCCTGACTTTC. Its product reads: CASTTGQGRANVLTF.